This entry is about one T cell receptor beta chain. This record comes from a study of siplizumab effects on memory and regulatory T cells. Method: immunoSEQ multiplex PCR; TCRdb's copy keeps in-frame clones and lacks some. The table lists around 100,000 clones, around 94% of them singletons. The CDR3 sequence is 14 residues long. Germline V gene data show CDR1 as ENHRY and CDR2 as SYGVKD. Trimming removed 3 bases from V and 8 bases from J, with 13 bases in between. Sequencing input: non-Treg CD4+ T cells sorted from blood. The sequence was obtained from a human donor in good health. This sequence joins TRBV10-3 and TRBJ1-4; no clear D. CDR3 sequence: CAISDRPRREKLFF. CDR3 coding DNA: TGTGCCATCAGTGACCGACCAAGACGCGAAAAACTGTTTTTT.